Listed here are 4 T cell receptor beta chains from one sample, sequenced in a study of T cells in Graves' hyperthyroidism and ophthalmopathy. Regions amplified from RNA transcripts were the TCR beta CDR3 regions. The TCR CDR3 first-round RT-PCR relied on the HTBI primer set. TCRdb processed the multiplex PCR reads anew with MiXCR; each CDR3 protein has one entry. The sample carries roughly 520,000 distinct CDR3 sequences, around 24% recorded once. Specimen: blood. The receptors stem from a woman under 40 with Graves' ophthalmopathy.

The gene calls are TRBV12-3 or TRBV12-4 and TRBJ2-7, with 9 bases lining up with TRBD2. The junction had 13 bases not matched to a gene; V was cut back by 5 bases and J by 2 bases. The length of the CDR3 is 17 residues. The DNA for the CDR3 is TGTGCCAGCAGTACCTGGACTAGCGTCCCCATTCCCTACGAGCAGTACTTC. It yields the protein CASSTWTSVPIPYEQYF.

This clonotype appeared many times. The chain carries TRBV4-1 and TRBJ2-7; TRBD2 matches at 7 bases. CDR3 length: 17 residues. The J segment lost 2 bases and the V segment lost 1 base, leaving 11 bases of the junction unmatched. Germline V CDR1 and CDR2: MGHRA, YSYEKL. The CDR3 region is CASSQVRPAGEPYEQYF. The CDR3, as DNA: TGCGCCAGCAGCCAAGTTAGGCCCGCGGGGGAGCCCTACGAGCAGTACTTC.

This clonotype was seen ten or more times. The chain employs TRBV15 and TRBJ2-5; TRBD2 is a possible D gene (5 bases). Per the germline V gene, CDR1 is LNHNV and CDR2 is YYDKDF (reference sequence). This CDR3 has 13 residues. Trimming left V 2 bases short and J 5 bases short, with 9 bases between. CDR3 in amino acids: CATSRFSDETQYF. CDR3 sequence (DNA): TGTGCCACCAGCAGATTTAGCGATGAGACCCAGTACTTC. The full variable domain, completed using reference TRBV15 and TRBJ2-5, is DAMVIQNPRYQVTQFGKPVTLSCSQTLNHNVMYWYQQKSSQAPKLLFHYYDKDFNNEADTPDNFQSRRPNTSFCFLDIRSPGLGDTAMYLCATSRFSDETQYFGPGTRLLVL.

This clonotype was counted ten times or more. This chain uses TRBV6-2 or TRBV6-3 with TRBJ2-7, with 9 bases that match TRBD2. There are 14 residues in the CDR3. Germline CDR1 reads MNHEY; CDR2 reads SVGEGT. The junction had 5 bases not matched to a gene; V was cut back by 6 bases and J by 2 bases. The chain's CDR3 is CASRSGGLPYEQYF. As DNA, the CDR3 is TGTGCCAGCAGGAGCGGGGGGCTCCCCTACGAGCAGTACTTC.